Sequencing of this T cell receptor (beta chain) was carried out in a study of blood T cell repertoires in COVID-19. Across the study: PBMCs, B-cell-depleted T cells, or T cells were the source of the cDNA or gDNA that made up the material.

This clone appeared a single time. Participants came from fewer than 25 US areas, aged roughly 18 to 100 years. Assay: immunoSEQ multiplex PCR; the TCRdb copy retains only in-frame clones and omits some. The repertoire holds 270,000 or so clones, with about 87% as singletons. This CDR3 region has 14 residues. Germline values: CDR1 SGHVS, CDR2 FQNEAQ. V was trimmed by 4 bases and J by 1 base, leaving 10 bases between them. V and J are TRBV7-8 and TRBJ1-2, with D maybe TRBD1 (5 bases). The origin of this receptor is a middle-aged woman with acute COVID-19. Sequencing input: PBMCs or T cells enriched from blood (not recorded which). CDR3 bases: TGTGCCAGCAGCTCTGGGGGGGATAACTATGGCTACACCTTC. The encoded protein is CASSSGGDNYGYTF.